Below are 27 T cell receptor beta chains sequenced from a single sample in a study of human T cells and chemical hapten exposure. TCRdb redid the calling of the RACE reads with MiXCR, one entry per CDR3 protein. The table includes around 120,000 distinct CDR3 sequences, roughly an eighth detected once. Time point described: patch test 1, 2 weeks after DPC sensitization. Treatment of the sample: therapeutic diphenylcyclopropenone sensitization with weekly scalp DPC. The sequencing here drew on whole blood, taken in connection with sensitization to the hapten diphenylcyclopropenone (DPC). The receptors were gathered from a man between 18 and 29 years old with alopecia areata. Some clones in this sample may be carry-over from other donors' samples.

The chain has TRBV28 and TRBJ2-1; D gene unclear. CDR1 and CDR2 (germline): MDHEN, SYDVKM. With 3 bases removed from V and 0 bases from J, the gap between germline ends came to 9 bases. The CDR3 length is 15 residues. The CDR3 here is CASSFGESSYNEQFF. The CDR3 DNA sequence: TGTGCCAGCAGTTTCGGAGAAAGCTCCTACAATGAGCAGTTCTTC.

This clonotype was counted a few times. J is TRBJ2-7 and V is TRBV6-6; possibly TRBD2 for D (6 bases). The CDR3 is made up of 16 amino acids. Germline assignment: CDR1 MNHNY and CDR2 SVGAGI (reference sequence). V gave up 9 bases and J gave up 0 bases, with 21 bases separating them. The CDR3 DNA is TGTGCCAGTCGTGCCCCAACGGGACTTGTCTCCTACGAGCAGTACTTC. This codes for CASRAPTGLVSYEQYF.

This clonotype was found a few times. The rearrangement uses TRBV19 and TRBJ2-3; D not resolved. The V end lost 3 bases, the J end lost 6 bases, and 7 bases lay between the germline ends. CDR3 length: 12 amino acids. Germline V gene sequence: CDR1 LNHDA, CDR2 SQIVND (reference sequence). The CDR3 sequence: CASSIGRDTQYF. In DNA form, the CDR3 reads TGTGCCAGTAGTATTGGGCGTGATACGCAGTATTTT.

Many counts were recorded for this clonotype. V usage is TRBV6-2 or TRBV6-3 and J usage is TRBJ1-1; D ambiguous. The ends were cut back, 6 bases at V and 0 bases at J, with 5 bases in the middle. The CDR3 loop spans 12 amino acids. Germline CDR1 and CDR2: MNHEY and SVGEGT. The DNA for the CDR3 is TGTGCCAGCAGGGATCTGAACACTGAAGCTTTCTTT. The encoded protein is CASRDLNTEAFF.

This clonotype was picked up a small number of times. The CDR3 here is CASNPTLGNTEAFF. CDR3 coding DNA: TGTGCCAGCAACCCCACACTCGGGAACACTGAAGCTTTCTTT. The chain uses TRBV2 and TRBJ1-1, with unresolved D. Trimming removed 7 bases at V and 1 base at J, with 13 bases between. The CDR3 extends over 14 amino acids. Germline-derived CDR1 and CDR2 are SNHLY and FYNNEI.

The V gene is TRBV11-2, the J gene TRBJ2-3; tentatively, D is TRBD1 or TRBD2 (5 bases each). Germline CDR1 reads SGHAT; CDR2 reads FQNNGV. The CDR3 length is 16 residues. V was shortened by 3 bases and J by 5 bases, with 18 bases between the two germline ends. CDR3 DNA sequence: TGTGCCAGCAGCTTCGAGGGGCGAGGTTCGATAGATACGCAGTATTTT. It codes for CASSFEGRGSIDTQYF.

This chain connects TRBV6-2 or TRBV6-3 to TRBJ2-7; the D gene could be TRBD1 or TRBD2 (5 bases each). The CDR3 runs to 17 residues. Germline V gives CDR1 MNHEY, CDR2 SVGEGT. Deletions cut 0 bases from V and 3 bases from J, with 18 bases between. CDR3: CASSYSGTEQRCYEQYF. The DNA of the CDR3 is TGTGCCAGCAGTTACTCGGGGACCGAGCAAAGGTGCTACGAGCAGTACTTC.

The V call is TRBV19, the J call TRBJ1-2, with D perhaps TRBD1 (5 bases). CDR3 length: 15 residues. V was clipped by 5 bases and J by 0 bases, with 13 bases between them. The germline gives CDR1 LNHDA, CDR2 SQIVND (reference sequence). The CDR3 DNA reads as TGTGCCAGTAGTCCCACAGGCTCGGCTAACTATGGCTACACCTTC. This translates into CASSPTGSANYGYTF.

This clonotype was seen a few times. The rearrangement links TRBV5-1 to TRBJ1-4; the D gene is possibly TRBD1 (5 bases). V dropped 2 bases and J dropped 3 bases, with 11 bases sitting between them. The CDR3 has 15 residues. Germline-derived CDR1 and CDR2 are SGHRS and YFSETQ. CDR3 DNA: TGCGCCAGCAGCTTTATCGGGGCTTCTAATGAAAAACTGTTTTTT. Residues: CASSFIGASNEKLFF.

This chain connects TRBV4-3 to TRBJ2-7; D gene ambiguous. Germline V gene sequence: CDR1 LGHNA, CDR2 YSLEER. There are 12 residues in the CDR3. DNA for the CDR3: TGCGCCAGCTGCCAAGGGTACCACGAGCAGTACGTC. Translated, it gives CASCQGYHEQYV.

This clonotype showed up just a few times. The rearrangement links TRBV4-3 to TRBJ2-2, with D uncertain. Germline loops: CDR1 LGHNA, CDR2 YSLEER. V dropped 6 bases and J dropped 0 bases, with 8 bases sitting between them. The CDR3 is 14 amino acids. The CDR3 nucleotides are TGCGCCAGCAGTCTACACCCGAACACCGGGGAGCTGTTTTTT. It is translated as CASSLHPNTGELFF.

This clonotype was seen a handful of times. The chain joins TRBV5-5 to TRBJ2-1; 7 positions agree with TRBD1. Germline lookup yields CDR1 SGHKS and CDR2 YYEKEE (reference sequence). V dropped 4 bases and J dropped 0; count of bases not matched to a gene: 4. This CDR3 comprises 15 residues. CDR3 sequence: CASSRQGSSYNEQFF. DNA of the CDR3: TGTGCCAGCAGCCGACAGGGCAGCTCCTACAATGAGCAGTTCTTC.

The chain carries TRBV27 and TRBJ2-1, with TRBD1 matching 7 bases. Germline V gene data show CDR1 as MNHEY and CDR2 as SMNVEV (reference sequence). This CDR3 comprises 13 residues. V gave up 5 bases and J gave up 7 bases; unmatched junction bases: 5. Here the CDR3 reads CASSPQGENEQFF. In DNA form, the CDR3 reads TGTGCCAGCAGTCCCCAGGGGGAGAATGAGCAGTTCTTC.

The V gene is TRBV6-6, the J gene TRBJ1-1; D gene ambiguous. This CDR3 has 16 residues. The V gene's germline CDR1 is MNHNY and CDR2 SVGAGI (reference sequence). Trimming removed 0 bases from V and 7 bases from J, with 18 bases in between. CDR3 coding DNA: TGTGCCAGCAGTTACTCGAGGAGTGGCAGGAACGATGAAGCTTTCTTT. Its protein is CASSYSRSGRNDEAFF.

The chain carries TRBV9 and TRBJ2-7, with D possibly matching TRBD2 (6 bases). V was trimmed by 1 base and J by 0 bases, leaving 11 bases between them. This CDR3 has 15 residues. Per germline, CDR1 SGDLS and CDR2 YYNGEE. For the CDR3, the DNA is TGTGCCAGCAGCGTATGGGGGGACCCCTCCTACGAGCAGTACTTC. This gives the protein CASSVWGDPSYEQYF.

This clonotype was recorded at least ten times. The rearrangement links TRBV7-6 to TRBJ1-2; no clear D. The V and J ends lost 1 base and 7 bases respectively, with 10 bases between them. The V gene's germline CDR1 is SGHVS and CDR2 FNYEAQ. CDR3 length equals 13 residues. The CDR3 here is CASSLGTAFGYTF. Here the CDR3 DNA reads TGTGCCAGCAGCTTAGGGACCGCCTTTGGCTACACCTTC.

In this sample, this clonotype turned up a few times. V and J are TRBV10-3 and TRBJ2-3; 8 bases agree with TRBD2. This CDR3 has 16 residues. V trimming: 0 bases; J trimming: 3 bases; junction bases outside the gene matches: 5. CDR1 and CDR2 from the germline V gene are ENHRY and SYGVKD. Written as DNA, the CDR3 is TGTGCCATCAGTGAGTCTGGCGGGGGGCTGACAGATACGCAGTATTTT. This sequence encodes CAISESGGGLTDTQYF.

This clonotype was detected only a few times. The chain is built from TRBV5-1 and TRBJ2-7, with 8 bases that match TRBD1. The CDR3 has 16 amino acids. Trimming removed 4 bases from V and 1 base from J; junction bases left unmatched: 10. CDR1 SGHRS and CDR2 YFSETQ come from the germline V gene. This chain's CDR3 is CASSPHPTGASYEQYF. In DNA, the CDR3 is TGCGCCAGCAGCCCCCACCCGACAGGGGCATCCTACGAGCAGTACTTC.

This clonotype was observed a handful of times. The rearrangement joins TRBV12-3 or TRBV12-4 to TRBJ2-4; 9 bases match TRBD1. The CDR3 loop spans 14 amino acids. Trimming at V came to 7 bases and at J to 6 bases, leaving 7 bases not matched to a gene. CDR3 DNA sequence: TGTGCCAGCACCCGGGACAGGGATTTAAACATTCAGTACTTC. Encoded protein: CASTRDRDLNIQYF.

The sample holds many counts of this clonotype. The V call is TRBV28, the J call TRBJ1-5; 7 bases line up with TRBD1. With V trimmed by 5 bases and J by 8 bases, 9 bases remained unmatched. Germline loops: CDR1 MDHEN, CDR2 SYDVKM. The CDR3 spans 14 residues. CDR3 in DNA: TGTGCCAGCAGTCCCCGACAGGGTCACAAGCCCCAGCATTTT. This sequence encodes CASSPRQGHKPQHF. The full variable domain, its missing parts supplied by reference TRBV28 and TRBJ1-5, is DVKVTQSSRYLVKRTGEKVFLECVQDMDHENMFWYRQDPGLGLRLIYFSYDVKMKEKGDIPEGYSVSREKKERFSLILESASTNQTSMYLCASSPRQGHKPQHFGDGTRLSIL.

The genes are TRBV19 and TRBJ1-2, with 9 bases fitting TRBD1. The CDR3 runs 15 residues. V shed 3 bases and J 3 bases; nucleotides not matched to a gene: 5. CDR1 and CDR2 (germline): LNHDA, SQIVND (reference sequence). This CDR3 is CASSIPGQGDYGYTF. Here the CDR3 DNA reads TGTGCCAGTAGTATTCCGGGACAGGGAGACTATGGCTACACCTTC.

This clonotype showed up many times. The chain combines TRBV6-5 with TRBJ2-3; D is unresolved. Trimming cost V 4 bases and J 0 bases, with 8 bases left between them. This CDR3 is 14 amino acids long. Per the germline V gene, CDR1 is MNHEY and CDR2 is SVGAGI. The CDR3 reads CASSSPHSTDTQYF. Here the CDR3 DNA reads TGTGCCAGCAGTTCGCCTCATAGCACAGATACGCAGTATTTT.

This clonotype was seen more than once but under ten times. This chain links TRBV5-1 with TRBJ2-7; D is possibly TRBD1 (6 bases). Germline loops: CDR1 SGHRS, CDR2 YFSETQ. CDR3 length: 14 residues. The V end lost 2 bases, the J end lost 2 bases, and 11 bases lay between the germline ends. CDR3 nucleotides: TGCGCCAGCAGCTTCCAGGGGCCGGCCTACGAGCAGTACTTC. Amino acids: CASSFQGPAYEQYF. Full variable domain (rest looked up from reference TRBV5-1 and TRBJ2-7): KAGVTQTPRYLIKTRGQQVTLSCSPISGHRSVSWYQQTPGQGLQFLFEYFSETQRNKGNFPGRFSGRQFSNSRSEMNVSTLELGDSALYLCASSFQGPAYEQYFGPGTRLTVT.

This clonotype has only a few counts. CDR3 residues: CASSRQEYEQYF. The CDR3 DNA follows: TGTGCCAGCAGTCGTCAGGAATACGAGCAGTACTTC. This chain joins TRBV12-3 or TRBV12-4 and TRBJ2-7; unclear D gene. Between the trimmed V and J ends, which lost 5 bases and 4 bases, there was a span of 9 bases. CDR3 size: 12 residues.

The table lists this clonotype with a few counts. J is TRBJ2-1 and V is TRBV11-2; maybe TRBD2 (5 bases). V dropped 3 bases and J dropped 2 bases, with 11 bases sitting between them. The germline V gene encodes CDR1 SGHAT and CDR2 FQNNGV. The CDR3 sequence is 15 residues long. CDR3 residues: CASSLDSYPYNEQFF. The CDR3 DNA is TGTGCCAGCAGCTTGGACTCTTACCCCTACAATGAGCAGTTCTTC.

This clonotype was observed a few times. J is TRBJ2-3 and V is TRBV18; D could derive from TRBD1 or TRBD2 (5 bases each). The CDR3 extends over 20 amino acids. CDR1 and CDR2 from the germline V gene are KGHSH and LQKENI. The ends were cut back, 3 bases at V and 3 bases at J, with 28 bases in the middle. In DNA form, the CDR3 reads TGTGCCAGCTCACCTAGACCGACAGACTCCTTAGCGTGGGAGACAGATACGCAGTATTTT. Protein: CASSPRPTDSLAWETDTQYF. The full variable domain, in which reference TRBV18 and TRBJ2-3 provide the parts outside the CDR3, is NAGVMQNPRHLVRRRGQEARLRCSPMKGHSHVYWYRQLPEEGLKFMVYLQKENIIDESGMPKERFSAEFPKEGPSILRIQQVVRGDSAAYFCASSPRPTDSLAWETDTQYFGPGTRLTVL.

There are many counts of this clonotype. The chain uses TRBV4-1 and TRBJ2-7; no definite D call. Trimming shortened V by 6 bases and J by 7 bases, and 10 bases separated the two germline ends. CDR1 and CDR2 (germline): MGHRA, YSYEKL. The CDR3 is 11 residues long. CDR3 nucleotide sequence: TGCGCCAGCAGTCCCGGGTATGAGCAGTACTTC. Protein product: CASSPGYEQYF.